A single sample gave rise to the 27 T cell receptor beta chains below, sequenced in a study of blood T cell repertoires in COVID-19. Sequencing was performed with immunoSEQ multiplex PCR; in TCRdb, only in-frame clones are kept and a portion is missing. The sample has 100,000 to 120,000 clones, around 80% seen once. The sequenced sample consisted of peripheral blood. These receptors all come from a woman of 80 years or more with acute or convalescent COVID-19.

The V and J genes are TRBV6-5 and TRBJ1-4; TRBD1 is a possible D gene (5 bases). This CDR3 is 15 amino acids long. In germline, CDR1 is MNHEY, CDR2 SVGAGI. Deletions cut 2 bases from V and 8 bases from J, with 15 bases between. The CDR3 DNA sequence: TGTGCCAGCAGTTACGTGATGGGGGGAAGAGAAAAACTGTTTTTT. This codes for CASSYVMGGREKLFF.

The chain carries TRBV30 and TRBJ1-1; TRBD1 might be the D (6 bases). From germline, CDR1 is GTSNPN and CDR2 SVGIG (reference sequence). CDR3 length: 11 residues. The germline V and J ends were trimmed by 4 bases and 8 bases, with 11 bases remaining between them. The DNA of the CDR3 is TGTGCCTGGAACAGGGTTTCAGAAGCTTTCTTT. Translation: CAWNRVSEAFF.

CDR3 region: CASKKRDQPQHF. In DNA form, the CDR3 reads TGTGCCAGCAAAAAACGAGATCAGCCCCAGCATTTT. The gene calls are TRBV28 and TRBJ1-5; D unclear. Germline values: CDR1 MDHEN, CDR2 SYDVKM. The V gene lost 7 bases and the J gene lost 5 bases, with 9 bases spanning the gap. This CDR3 is 12 amino acids long.

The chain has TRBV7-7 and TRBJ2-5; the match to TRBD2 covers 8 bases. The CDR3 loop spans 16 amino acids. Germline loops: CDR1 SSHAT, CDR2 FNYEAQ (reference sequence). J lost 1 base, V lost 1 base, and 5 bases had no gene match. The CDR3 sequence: CASSLGLAGPQETQYF. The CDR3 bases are TGTGCCAGCAGCTTAGGTTTAGCGGGACCCCAAGAGACCCAGTACTTC. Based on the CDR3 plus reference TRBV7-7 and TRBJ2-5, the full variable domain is GAGVSQSPRYKVTKRGQDVTLRCDPISSHATLYWYQQALGQGPEFLTYFNYEAQPDKSGLPSDRFSAERPEGSISTLTIQRTEQRDSAMYRCASSLGLAGPQETQYFGPGTRLLVL.

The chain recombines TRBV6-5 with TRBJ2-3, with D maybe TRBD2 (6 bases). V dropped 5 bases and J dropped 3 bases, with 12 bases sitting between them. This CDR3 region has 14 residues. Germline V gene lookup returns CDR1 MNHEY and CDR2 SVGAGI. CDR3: CASSPRLVTDTQYF. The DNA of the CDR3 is TGTGCCAGCAGTCCCAGACTAGTTACAGATACGCAGTATTTT.

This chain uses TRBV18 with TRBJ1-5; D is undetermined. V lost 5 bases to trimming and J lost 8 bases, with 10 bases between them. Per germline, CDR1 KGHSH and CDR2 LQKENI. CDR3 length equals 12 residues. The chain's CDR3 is CASSSSGEPQHF. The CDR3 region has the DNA TGTGCCAGCTCATCTTCCGGAGAGCCCCAGCATTTT.

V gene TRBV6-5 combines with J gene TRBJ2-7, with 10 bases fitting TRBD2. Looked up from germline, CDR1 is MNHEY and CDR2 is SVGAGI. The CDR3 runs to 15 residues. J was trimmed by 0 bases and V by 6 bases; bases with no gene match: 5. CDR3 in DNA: TGTGCCAGCAGAGGTAGCGGGGGGAACTCCTACGAGCAGTACTTC. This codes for CASRGSGGNSYEQYF.

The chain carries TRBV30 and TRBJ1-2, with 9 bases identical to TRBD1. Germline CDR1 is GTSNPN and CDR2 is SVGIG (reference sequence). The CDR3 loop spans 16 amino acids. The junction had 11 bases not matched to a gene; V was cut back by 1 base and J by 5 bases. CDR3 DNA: TGTGCCTGGAGTGCCCTACGAGACAGGGGGTTATATGGCTACACCTTC. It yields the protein CAWSALRDRGLYGYTF.

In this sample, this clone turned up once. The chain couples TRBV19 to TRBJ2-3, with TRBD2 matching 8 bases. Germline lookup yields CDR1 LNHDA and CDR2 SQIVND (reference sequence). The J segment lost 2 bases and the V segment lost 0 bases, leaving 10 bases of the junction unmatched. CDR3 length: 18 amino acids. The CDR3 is CASSIEAGVAGNTDTQYF. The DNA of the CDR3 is TGTGCCAGTAGTATAGAGGCCGGGGTAGCGGGAAACACAGATACGCAGTATTTT. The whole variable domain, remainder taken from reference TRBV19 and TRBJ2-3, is DGGITQSPKYLFRKEGQNVTLSCEQNLNHDAMYWYRQDPGQGLRLIYYSQIVNDFQKGDIAEGYSVSREKKESFPLTVTSAQKNPTAFYLCASSIEAGVAGNTDTQYFGPGTRLTVL.

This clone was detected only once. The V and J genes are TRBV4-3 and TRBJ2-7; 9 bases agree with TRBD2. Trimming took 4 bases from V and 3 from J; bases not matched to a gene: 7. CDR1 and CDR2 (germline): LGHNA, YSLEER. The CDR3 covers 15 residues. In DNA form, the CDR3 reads TGCGCCAGCAGCCTCCAGCGGGAGGTTTACTACGAGCAGTACTTC. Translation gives CASSLQREVYYEQYF.

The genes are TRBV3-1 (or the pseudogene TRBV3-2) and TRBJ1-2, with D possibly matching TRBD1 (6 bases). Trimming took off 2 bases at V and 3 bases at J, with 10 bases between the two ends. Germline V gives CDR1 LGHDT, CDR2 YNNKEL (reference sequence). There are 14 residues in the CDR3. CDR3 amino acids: CASSQTGRDYGYTF. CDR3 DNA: TGTGCCAGCAGCCAAACAGGGAGAGACTATGGCTACACCTTC.

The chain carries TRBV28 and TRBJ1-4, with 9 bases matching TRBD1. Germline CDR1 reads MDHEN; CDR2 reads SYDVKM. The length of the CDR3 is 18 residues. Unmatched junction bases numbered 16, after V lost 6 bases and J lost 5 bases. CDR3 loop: CASSMMGQGVGLNEKLFF. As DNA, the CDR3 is TGTGCCAGCAGCATGATGGGACAGGGAGTAGGGTTAAATGAAAAACTGTTTTTT.

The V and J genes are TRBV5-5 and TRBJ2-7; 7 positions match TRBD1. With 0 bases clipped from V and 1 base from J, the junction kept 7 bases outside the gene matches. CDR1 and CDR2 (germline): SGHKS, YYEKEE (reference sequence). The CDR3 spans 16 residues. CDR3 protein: CASSLDDREWSYEQYF. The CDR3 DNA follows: TGTGCCAGCAGCTTGGATGACAGGGAATGGTCCTACGAGCAGTACTTC.

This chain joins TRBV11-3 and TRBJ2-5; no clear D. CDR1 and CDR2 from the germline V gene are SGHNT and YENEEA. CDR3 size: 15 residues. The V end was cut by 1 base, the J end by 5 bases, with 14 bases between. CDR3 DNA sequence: TGTGCCAGCAGCTTAGGAATTGGAGTGACGGAGACCCAGTACTTC. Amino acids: CASSLGIGVTETQYF. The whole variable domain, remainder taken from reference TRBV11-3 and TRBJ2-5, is EAGVVQSPRYKIIEKKQPVAFWCNPISGHNTLYWYLQNLGQGPELLIRYENEEAVDDSQLPKDRFSAERLKGVDSTLKIQPAELGDSAVYLCASSLGIGVTETQYFGPGTRLLVL.

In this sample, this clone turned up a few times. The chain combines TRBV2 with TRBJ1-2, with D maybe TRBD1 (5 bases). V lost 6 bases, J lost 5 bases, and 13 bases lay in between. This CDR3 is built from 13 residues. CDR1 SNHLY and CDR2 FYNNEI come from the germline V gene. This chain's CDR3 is CASRNLQEYGYTF. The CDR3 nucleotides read TGTGCCAGCAGGAATTTACAGGAGTATGGCTACACCTTC.

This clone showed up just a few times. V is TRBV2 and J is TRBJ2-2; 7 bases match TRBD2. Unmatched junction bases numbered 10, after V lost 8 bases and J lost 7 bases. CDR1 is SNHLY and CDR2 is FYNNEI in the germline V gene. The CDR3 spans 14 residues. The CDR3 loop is CASFIGRGSGELFF. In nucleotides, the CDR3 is TGTGCCAGCTTCATCGGCCGCGGGAGCGGGGAGCTGTTTTTT.

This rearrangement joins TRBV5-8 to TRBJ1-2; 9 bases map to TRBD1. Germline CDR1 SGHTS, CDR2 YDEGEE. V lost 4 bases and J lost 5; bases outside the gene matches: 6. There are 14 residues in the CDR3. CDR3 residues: CASSRDRVGYGYTF. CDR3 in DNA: TGTGCCAGCAGCCGGGACAGGGTAGGGTATGGCTACACCTTC.

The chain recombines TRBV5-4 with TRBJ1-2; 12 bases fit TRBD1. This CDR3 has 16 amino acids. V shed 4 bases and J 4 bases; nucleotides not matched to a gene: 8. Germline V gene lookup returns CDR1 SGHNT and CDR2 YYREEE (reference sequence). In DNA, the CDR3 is TGTGCCAGCAGCCCGCCCGGGACAGGGGGCGTCTATGGCTACACCTTC. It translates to CASSPPGTGGVYGYTF.

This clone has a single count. The CDR3 reads CASRKGEVDEKLFF. CDR3 DNA: TGTGCCAGCCGGAAAGGGGAGGTCGATGAAAAACTGTTTTTT. The chain recombines TRBV3-1 (or the pseudogene TRBV3-2) with TRBJ1-4, with D possibly being TRBD1 (5 bases). Per germline, CDR1 LGHDT and CDR2 YNNKEL (reference sequence). The CDR3 runs to 14 residues. V was cut by 8 bases and J by 6 bases, with 16 bases left in between.

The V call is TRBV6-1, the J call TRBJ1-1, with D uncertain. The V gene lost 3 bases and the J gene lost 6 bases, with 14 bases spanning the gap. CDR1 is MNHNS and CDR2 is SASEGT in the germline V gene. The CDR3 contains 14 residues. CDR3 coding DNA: TGTGCCAGCAGTGACGGGTCTTGGATCCCTGAAGCTTTCTTT. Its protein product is CASSDGSWIPEAFF.

In DNA, the CDR3 is TGTGCCAGCAGTTTAATTACAGCTCCCTATGGCTACACCTTC. Its protein product is CASSLITAPYGYTF. The chain employs TRBV28 and TRBJ1-2; D is uncertain. Trimming left V 2 bases short and J 4 bases short, with 11 bases between. Germline values: CDR1 MDHEN, CDR2 SYDVKM. The CDR3 spans 14 residues.

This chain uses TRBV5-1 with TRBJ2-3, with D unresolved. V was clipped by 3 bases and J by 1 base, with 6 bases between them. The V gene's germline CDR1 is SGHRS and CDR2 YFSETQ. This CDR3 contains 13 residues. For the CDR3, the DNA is TGCGCCAGCAGCTACCGGGGCACAGATACGCAGTATTTT. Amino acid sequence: CASSYRGTDTQYF.

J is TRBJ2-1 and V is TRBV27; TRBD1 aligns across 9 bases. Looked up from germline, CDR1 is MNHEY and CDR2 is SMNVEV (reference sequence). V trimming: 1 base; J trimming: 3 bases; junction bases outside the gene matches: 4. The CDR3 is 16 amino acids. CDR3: CASSLWDRDDYNEQFF. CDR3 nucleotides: TGTGCCAGCAGTTTATGGGACAGGGACGACTACAATGAGCAGTTCTTC.

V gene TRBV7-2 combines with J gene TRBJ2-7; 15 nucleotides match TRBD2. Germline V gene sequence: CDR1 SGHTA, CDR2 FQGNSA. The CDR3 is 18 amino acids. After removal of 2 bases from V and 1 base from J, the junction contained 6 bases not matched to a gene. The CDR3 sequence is CASSLRGLAGGLSYEQYF. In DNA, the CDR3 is TGTGCCAGCAGCTTAAGGGGACTAGCGGGAGGATTATCCTACGAGCAGTACTTC.

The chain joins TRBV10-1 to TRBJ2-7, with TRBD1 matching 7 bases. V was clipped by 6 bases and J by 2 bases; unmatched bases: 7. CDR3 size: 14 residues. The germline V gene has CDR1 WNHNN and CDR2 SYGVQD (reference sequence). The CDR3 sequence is CASSTGTEAYEQYF. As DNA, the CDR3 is TGCGCCAGCAGCACCGGGACAGAGGCCTACGAGCAGTACTTC.

Here the CDR3 reads CASSDSGGSSYNEQFF. CDR3 DNA: TGTGCCAGCAGTGACTCCGGTGGGAGCTCCTACAATGAGCAGTTCTTC. The chain uses TRBV6-4 and TRBJ2-1; D is perhaps TRBD2 (5 bases). CDR3 length equals 16 residues. Trimming removed 0 bases at V and 0 bases at J, with 9 bases between. Per the germline V gene, CDR1 is MRHNA and CDR2 is SNTAGT.

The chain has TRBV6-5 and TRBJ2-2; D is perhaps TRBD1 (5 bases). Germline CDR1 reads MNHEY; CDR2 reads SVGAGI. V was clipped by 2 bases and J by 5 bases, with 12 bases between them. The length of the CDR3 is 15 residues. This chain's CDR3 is CASSYVRQRTGELFF. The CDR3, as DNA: TGTGCCAGCAGTTACGTGAGACAGCGAACCGGGGAGCTGTTTTTT.